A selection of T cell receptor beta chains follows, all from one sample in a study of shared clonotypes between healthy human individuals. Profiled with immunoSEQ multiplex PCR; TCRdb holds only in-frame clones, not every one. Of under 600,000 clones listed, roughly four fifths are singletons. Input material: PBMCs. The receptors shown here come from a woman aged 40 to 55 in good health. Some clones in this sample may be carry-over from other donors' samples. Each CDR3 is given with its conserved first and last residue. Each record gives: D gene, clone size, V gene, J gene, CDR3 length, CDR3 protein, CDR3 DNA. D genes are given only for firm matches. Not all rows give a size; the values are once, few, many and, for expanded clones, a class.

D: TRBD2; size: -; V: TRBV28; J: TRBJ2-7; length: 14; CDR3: CASSKPSGRYEQYF; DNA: TGTGCCAGCAGTAAACCTAGCGGGAGGTACGAGCAGTACTTC
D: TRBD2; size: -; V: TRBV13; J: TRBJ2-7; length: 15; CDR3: CASSSGLAGTYEQYF; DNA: TGTGCCAGCAGCTCAGGACTAGCGGGAACCTACGAGCAGTACTTC
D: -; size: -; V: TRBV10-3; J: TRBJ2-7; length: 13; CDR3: CAISEGTPYEQYF; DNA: TGTGCCATCAGTGAAGGGACGCCCTACGAGCAGTACTTC
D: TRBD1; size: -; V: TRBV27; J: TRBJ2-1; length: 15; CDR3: CASCDRGPFDNEQFF; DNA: TGTGCCAGTTGTGACAGGGGGCCCTTCGACAATGAGCAGTTCTTC
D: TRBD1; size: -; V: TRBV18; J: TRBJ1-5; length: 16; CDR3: CASSPSGQGVGQPQHF; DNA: TGTGCCAGCTCACCCTCTGGACAGGGGGTCGGTCAGCCCCAGCATTTT
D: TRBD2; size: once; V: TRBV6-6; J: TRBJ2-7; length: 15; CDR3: CASSLEGLAGAEQYF; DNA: TGTGCCAGCAGTTTGGAGGGACTAGCGGGAGCCGAGCAGTACTTC
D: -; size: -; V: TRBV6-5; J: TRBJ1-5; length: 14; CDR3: CASSYSPSNEPQHF; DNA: TGTGCCAGCAGTTACTCTCCCTCCAATGAGCCCCAGCATTTT
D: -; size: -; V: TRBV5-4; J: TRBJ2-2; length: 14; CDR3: CASGSGTNTGELFF; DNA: TGTGCCAGCGGAAGCGGGACAAACACCGGGGAGCTGTTTTTT
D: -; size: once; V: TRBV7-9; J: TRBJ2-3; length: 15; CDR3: CASSARVSLGRTQYF; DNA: TGTGCCAGCAGCGCCCGGGTTTCCTTGGGGCGTACGCAGTATTTT
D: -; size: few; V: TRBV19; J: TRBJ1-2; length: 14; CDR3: CASSGSPGLSGYTF; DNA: TGTGCCAGTAGTGGCAGCCCAGGTTTAAGTGGCTACACCTTC
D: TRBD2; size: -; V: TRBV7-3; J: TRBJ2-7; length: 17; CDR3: CASSLTGTSGSRNEQYF; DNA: TGTGCCAGCAGCTTAACCGGGACTAGCGGGAGTAGGAACGAGCAGTACTTC
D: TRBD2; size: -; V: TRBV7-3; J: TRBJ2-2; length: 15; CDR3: CASSWTGGDTGELFF; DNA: TGTGCCAGCAGCTGGACCGGGGGGGACACCGGGGAGCTGTTTTTT
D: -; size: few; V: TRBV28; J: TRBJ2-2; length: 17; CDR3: CASSQPTIGVNTGELFF; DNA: TGTGCCAGCAGCCAACCTACGATAGGGGTGAACACCGGGGAGCTGTTTTTT
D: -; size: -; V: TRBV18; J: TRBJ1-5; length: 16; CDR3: CASSPRQLNTDQPQHF; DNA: TGTGCCAGCTCACCAAGACAGCTCAACACAGATCAGCCCCAGCATTTT
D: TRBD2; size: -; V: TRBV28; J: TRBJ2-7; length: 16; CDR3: CASRSASGSEPYEQYF; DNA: TGTGCCAGCAGGTCGGCTAGCGGGAGTGAACCCTACGAGCAGTACTTC
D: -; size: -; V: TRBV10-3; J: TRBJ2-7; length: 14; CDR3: CAISAGPGSYEQYF; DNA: TGTGCCATCAGTGCGGGACCCGGCTCCTACGAGCAGTACTTC
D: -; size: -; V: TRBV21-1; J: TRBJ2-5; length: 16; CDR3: CASSKTRARGWETQYF; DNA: TGTGCCAGCAGCAAAACCAGAGCCCGCGGGTGGGAGACCCAGTACTTC
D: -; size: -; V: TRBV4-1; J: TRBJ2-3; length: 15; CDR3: CASSQENRETDTQYF; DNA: TGCGCCAGCAGCCAAGAGAACCGGGAAACAGATACGCAGTATTTT
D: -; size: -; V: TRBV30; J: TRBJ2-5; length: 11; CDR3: CAWRRAFEQYF; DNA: TGTGCCTGGAGAAGGGCCTTTGAGCAGTACTTC
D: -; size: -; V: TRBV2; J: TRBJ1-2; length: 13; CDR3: CASTARVADGYTF; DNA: TGTGCCAGCACCGCCAGGGTGGCGGATGGCTACACCTTC
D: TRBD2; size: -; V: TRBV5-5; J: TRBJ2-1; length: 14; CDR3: CASSGGLADNEQFF; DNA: TGTGCCAGCAGCGGGGGACTAGCGGACAATGAGCAGTTCTTC
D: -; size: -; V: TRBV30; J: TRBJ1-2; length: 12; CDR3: CAWSKGSYGYTF; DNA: TGTGCCTGGAGTAAGGGTTCCTATGGCTACACCTTC
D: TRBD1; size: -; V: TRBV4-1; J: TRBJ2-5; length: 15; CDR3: CASSPGQGAGETQYF; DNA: TGCGCCAGCAGCCCTGGACAGGGGGCGGGGGAGACCCAGTACTTC
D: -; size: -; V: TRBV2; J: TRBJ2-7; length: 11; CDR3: CASSRDWEQYF; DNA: TGTGCCAGCAGTAGGGACTGGGAGCAGTACTTC
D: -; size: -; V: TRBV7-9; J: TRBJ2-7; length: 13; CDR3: CASSPGRSYEQYF; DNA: TGTGCCAGCAGCCCAGGGCGGTCCTACGAGCAGTACTTC
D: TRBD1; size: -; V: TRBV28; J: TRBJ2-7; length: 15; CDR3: CASSSGGTGAGEQYF; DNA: TGTGCCAGCAGTTCTGGCGGGACAGGGGCGGGGGAGCAGTACTTC
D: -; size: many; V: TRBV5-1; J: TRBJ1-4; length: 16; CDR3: CASSTLGDPKVEKLFF; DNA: TGCGCCAGCAGCACCCTGGGAGACCCCAAAGTTGAAAAACTGTTTTTT
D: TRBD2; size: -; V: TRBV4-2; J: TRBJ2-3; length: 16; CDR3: CASSQDGTSGTDTQYF; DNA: TGTGCCAGCAGCCAAGACGGGACTAGCGGCACAGATACGCAGTATTTT
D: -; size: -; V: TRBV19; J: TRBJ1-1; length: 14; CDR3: CASSMGRGGTEAFF; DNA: TGTGCCAGTAGTATGGGGAGGGGCGGCACTGAAGCTTTCTTT
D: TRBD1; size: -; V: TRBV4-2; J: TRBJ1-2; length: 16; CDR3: CASSPTTGGNNYGYTF; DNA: TGTGCCAGCAGCCCCACAACAGGGGGGAATAACTATGGCTACACCTTC
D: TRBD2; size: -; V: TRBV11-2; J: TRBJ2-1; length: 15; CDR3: CASSWGLAGHNEQFF; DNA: TGTGCCAGCAGCTGGGGACTAGCGGGACACAATGAGCAGTTCTTC
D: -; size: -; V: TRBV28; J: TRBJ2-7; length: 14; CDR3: CASSFQRTRREQYF; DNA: TGTGCCAGCAGTTTCCAGCGGACGCGGCGGGAGCAGTACTTC
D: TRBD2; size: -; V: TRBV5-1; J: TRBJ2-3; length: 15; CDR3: CASSLLMAGGDTQYF; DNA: TGCGCCAGCAGCCTCCTCATGGCGGGAGGAGATACGCAGTATTTT
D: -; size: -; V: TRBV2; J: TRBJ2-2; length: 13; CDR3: CASSEGTPGELFF; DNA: TGTGCCAGCAGTGAAGGGACTCCCGGGGAGCTGTTTTTT
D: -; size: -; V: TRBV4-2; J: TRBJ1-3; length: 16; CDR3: CASSQGAQGAGNTIYF; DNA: TGTGCCAGCAGCCAAGGGGCCCAGGGTGCTGGAAACACCATATATTTT
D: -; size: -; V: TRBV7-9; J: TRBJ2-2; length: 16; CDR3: CASSFTPTGSAGELFF; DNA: TGTGCCAGCAGCTTCACACCAACAGGGTCGGCCGGGGAGCTGTTTTTT
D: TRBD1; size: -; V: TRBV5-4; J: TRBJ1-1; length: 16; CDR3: CASSTEQGPTNTEAFF; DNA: TGTGCCAGCAGCACAGAACAGGGGCCGACGAACACTGAAGCTTTCTTT
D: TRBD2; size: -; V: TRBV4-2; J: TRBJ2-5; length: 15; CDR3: CASSQAGGRGETQYF; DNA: TGTGCCAGCAGCCAAGCCGGCGGGAGAGGAGAGACCCAGTACTTC
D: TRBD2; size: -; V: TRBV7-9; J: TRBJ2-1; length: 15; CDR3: CASSWTSGRDNEQFF; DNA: TGTGCCAGCAGCTGGACTAGCGGGAGGGACAATGAGCAGTTCTTC
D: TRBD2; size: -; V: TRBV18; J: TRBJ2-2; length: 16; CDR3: CASSPPVAGAAGELFF; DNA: TGTGCCAGCTCACCACCGGTGGCGGGAGCTGCCGGGGAGCTGTTTTTT
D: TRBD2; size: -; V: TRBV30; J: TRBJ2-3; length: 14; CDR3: CAWSSGRPTDTQYF; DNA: TGTGCCTGGAGTAGCGGGAGACCCACAGATACGCAGTATTTT
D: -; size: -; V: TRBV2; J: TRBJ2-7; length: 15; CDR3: CASSEQETFTKGQYF; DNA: TGTGCCAGCAGTGAACAGGAGACTTTTACGAAGGGGCAGTACTTC
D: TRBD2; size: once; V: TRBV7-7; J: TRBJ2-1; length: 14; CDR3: CASSLQREIGEQFF; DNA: TGTGCTAGCAGCTTACAGCGGGAGATAGGTGAGCAGTTCTTC
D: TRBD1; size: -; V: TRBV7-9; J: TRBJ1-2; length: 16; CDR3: CAREEVRQGYSYGYTF; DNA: TGTGCCAGGGAAGAGGTGCGACAGGGTTATAGCTATGGCTACACCTTC
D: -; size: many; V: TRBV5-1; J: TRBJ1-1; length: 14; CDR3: CASSLRLGNTEAFF; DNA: TGCGCCAGCAGCTTGCGGCTGGGGAACACTGAAGCTTTCTTT
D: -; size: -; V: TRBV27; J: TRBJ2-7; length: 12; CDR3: CASRDRSGEQYF; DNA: TGTGCCAGCAGAGACAGGTCGGGCGAGCAGTACTTC
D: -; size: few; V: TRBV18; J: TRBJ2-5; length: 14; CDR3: CASSPPEGQETQYF; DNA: TGTGCCAGCTCACCACCGGAGGGCCAAGAGACCCAGTACTTC
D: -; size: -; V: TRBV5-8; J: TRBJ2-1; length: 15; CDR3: CASSWGTPLGNEQFF; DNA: TGTGCCAGCAGCTGGGGGACACCCTTGGGGAATGAGCAGTTCTTC
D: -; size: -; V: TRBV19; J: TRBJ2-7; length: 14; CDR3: CASSNRAGSYEQYF; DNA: TGTGCCAGTAGTAATCGGGCGGGATCCTACGAGCAGTACTTC
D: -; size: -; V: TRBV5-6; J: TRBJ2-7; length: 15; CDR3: CASSLNGGGSYEQYF; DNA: TGTGCCAGCAGCTTGAACGGGGGCGGCTCCTACGAGCAGTACTTC
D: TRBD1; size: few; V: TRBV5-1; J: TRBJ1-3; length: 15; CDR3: CASSLGDRGRNTIYF; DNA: TGCGCCAGCAGCTTGGGTGACAGGGGGAGAAACACCATATATTTT
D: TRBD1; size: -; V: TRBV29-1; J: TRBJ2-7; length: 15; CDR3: CSVEDRVGQFYEQYF; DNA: TGCAGCGTTGAAGACCGGGTGGGACAGTTCTACGAGCAGTACTTC
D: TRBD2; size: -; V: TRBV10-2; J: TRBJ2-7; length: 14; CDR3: CASSDIAGGREQYF; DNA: TGCGCCAGCAGTGATATAGCGGGAGGCCGCGAGCAGTACTTC
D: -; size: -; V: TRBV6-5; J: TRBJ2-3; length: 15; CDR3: CASSFQGLGTDTQYF; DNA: TGTGCCAGCAGTTTCCAGGGGCTGGGCACAGATACGCAGTATTTT
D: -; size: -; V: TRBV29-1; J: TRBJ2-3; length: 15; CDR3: CSVEGSGTWTDTQYF; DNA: TGCAGCGTTGAAGGGTCGGGGACCTGGACAGATACGCAGTATTTT
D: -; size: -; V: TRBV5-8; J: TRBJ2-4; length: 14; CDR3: CASSLGATERIQYF; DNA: TGTGCCAGCAGCTTGGGGGCGACGGAACGGATTCAGTACTTC
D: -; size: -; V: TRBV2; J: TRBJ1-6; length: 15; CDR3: CASSERWVYNSPLHF; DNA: TGTGCCAGCAGTGAGAGATGGGTTTATAATTCACCCCTCCACTTT